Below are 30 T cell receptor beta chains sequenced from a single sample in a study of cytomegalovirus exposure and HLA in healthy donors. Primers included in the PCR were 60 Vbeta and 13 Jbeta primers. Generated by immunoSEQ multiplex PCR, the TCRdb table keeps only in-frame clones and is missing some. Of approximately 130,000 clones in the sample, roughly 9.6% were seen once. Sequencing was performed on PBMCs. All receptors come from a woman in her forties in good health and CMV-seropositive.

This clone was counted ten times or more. The DNA for the CDR3 is TGTGCCAGCAGTGAGGGACAGAGTCCTAATGAAAAACTGTTTTTT. It translates to CASSEGQSPNEKLFF. The V and J genes are TRBV6-1 and TRBJ1-4; 7 nucleotides match TRBD1. The CDR3 covers 15 residues. The V and J ends lost 3 bases and 3 bases, in that order; junction bases with no gene match: 4. Germline assignment: CDR1 MNHNS and CDR2 SASEGT.

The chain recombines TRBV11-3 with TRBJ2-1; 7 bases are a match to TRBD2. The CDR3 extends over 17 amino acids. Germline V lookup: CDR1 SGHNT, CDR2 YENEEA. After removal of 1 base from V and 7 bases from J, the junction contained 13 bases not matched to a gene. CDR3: CASSLALGRGRFNEQFF. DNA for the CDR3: TGTGCCAGCAGCTTAGCCCTGGGGCGGGGGAGGTTTAATGAGCAGTTCTTC.

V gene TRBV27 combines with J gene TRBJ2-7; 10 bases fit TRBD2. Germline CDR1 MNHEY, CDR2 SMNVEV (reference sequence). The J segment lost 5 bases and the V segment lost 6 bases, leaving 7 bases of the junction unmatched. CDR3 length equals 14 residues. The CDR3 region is CASRPGLAGDEQYF. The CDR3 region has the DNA TGTGCCAGCAGGCCGGGGCTAGCGGGGGACGAGCAGTACTTC.

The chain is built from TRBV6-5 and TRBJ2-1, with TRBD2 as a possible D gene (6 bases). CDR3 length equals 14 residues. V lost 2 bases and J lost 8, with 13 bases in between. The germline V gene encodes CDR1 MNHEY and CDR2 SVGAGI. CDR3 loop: CASSYAGPGDEQFF. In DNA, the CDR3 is TGTGCCAGCAGTTACGCAGGGCCGGGGGATGAGCAGTTCTTC.

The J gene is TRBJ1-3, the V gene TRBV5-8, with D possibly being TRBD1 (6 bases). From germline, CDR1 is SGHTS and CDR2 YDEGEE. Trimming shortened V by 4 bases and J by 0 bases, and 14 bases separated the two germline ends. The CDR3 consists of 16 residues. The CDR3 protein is CASSKDRIISGNTIYF. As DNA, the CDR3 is TGTGCCAGCAGCAAGGACAGAATAATCTCTGGAAACACCATATATTTT.

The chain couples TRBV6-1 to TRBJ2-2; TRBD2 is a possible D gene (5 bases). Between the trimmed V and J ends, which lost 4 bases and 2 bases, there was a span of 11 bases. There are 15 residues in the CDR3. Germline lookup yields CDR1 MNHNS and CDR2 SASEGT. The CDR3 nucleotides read TGTGCCAGCAGTGTGGACGGGATTAACACCGGGGAGCTGTTTTTT. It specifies CASSVDGINTGELFF.

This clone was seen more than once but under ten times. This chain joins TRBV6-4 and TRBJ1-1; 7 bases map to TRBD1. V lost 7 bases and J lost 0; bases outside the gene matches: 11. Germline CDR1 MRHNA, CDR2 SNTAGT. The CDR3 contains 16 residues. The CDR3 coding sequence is TGTGCCAGCACCCCCAGGGCAGGGGGACTGAACACTGAAGCTTTCTTT. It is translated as CASTPRAGGLNTEAFF.

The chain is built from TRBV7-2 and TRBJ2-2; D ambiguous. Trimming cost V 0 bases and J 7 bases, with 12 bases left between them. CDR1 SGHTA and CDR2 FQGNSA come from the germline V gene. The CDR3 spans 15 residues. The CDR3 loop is CASSLAPGAGGELFF. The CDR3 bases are TGTGCCAGCAGCTTAGCGCCTGGCGCAGGCGGGGAGCTGTTTTTT. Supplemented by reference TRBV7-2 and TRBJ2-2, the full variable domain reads GAGVSQSPSNKVTEKGKDVELRCDPISGHTALYWYRQSLGQGLEFLIYFQGNSAPDKSGLPSDRFSAERTGGSVSTLTIQRTQQEDSAVYLCASSLAPGAGGELFFGEGSRLTVL.

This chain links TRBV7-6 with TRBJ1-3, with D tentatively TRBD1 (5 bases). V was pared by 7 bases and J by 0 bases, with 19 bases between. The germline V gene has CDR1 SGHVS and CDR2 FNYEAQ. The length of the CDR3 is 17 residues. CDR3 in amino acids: CASTDRTGVSSGNTIYF. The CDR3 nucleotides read TGTGCCAGCACCGATCGCACAGGCGTTAGCTCTGGAAACACCATATATTTT.

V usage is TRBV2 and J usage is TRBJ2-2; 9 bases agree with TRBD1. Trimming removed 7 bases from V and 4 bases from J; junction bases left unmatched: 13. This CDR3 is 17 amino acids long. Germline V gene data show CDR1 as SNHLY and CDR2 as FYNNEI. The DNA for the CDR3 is TGTGCCAGCAACCCTCGGACAGGGGTTCGCATCACCGGGGAGCTGTTTTTT. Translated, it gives CASNPRTGVRITGELFF.

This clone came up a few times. CDR3 coding DNA: TGTGCCAGCACCCAGAAATACGGGGAGCTGTTTTTT. As protein: CASTQKYGELFF. J is TRBJ2-2 and V is TRBV6-6; D remains ambiguous. V was trimmed by 7 bases and J by 7 bases, leaving 10 bases between them. Germline values: CDR1 MNHNY, CDR2 SVGAGI (reference sequence). The CDR3 has 12 amino acids.

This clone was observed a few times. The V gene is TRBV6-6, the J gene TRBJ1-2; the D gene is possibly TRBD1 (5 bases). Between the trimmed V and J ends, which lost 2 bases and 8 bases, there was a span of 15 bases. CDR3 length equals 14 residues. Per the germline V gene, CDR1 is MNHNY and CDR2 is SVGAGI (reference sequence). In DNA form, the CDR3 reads TGTGCCAGCAGTTACGGCGAAAACAGGTCCGGCTACACCTTC. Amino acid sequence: CASSYGENRSGYTF.

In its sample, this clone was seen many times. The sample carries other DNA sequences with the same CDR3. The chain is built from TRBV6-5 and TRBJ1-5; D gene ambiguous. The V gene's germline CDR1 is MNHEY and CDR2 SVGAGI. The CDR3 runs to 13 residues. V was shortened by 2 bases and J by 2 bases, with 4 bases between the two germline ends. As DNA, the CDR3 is TGTGCCAGCAGTTACGGCCGCAATCAGCCCCAGCATTTT. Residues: CASSYGRNQPQHF.

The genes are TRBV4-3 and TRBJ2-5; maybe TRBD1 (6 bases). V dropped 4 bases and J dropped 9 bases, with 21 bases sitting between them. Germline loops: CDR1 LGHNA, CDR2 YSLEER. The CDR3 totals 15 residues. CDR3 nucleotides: TGCGCCAGCAGCCCCCGGACAGCTATGGACGAGGCCCAGTACTTC. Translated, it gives CASSPRTAMDEAQYF.

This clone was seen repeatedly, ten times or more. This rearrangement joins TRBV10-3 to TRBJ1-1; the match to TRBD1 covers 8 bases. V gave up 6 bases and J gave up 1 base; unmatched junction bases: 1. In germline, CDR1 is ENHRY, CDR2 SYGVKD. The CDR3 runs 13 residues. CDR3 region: CAIRGQGNTEAFF. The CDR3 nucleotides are TGTGCCATCAGAGGACAGGGGAACACTGAAGCTTTCTTT.

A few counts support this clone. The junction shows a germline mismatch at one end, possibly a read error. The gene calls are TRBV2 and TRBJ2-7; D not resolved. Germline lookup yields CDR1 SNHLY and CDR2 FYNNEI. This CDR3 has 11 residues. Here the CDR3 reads CVSILLYEQYF. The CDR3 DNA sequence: TGTGTCAGCATCCTCCTCTACGAGCAGTACTTC.

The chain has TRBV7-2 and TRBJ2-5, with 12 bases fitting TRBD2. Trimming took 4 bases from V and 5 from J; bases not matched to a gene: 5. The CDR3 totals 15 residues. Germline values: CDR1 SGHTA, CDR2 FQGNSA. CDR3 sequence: CASSSSSGGAETQYF. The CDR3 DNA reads TGTGCCAGCAGCTCCTCTAGCGGGGGGGCCGAGACCCAGTACTTC.

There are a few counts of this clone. The CDR3 here is CASSAGGQGYNEQFF. DNA for the CDR3: TGTGCCAGCAGTGCGGGGGGACAGGGTTACAATGAGCAGTTCTTC. The chain carries TRBV2 and TRBJ2-1, with 9 bases matching TRBD1. Germline V lookup: CDR1 SNHLY, CDR2 FYNNEI. Losses at the gene ends were 4 bases for V and 4 bases for J; bases not matched to a gene: 5. CDR3 length equals 15 residues.

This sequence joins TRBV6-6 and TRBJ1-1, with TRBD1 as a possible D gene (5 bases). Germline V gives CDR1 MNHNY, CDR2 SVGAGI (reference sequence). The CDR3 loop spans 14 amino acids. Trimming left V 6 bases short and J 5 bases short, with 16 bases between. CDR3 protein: CASSSPGEGTEAFF. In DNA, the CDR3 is TGTGCCAGCAGCAGTCCTGGGGAGGGGACTGAAGCTTTCTTT.

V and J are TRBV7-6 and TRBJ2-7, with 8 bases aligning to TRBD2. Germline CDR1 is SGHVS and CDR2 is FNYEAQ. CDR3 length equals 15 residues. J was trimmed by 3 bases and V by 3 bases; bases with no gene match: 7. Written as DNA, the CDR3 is TGTGCCAGCAGCTTGGGTAGCGGGGAGATCTACGAGCAGTACTTC. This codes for CASSLGSGEIYEQYF.

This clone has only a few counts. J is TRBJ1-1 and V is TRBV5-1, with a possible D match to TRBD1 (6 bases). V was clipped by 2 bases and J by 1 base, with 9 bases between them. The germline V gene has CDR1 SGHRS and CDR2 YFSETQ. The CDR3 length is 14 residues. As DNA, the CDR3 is TGCGCCAGCAGCTTTTTGGGACAGAACACTGAAGCTTTCTTT. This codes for CASSFLGQNTEAFF.

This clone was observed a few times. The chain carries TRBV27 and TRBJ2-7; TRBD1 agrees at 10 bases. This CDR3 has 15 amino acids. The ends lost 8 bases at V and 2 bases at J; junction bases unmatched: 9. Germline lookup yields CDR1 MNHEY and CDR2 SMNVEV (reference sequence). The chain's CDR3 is CASSLAGTGAYEQYF. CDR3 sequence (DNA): TGTGCCAGCTCCCTAGCCGGGACAGGGGCCTACGAGCAGTACTTC.

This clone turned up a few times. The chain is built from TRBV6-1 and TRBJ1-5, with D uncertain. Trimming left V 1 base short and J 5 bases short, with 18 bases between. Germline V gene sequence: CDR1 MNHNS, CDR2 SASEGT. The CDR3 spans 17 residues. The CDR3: CASSEGVVGVGYQPQHF. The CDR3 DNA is TGTGCCAGCAGTGAAGGGGTCGTCGGGGTGGGATATCAGCCCCAGCATTTT.

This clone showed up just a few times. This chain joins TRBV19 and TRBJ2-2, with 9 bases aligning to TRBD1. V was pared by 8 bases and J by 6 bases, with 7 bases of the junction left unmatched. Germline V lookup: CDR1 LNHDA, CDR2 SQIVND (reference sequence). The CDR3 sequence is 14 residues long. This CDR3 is CASFGQGFAGELFF. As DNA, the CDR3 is TGTGCCAGTTTTGGACAGGGGTTTGCCGGGGAGCTGTTTTTT.

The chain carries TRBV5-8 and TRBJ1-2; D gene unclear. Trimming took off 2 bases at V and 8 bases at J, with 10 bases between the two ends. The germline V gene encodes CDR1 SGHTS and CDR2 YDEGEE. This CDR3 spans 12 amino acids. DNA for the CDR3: TGTGCCAGCAGCTTTAGTGGGGAGGGCTACACCTTC. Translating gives CASSFSGEGYTF.

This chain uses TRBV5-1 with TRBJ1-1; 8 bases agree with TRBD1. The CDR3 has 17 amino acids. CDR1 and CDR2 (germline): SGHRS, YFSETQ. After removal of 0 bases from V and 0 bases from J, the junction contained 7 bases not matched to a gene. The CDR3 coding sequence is TGCGCCAGCAGCTTGGAAGGCAGGGGGCGGGTGAACACTGAAGCTTTCTTT. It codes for CASSLEGRGRVNTEAFF.

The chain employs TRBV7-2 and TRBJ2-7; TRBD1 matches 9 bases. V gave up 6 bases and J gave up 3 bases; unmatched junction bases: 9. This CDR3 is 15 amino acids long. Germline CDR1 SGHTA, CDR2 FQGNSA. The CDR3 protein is CASRRSGTGIYEQYF. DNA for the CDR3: TGTGCCAGCAGAAGATCCGGGACAGGGATCTACGAGCAGTACTTC.

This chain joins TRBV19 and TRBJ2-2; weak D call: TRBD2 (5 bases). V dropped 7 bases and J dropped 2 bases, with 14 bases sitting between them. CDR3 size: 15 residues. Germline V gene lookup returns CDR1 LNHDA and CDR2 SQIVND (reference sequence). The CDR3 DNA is TGTGCCAGTAACCCCTCGGGAACAAACACCGGGGAGCTGTTTTTT. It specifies CASNPSGTNTGELFF.

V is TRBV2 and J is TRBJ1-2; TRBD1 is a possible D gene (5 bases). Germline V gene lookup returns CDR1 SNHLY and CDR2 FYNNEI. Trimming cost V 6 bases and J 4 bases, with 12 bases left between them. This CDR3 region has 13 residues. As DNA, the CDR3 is TGTGCCAGCAGGACAGAGAAGTCCTATGGCTACACCTTC. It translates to CASRTEKSYGYTF.

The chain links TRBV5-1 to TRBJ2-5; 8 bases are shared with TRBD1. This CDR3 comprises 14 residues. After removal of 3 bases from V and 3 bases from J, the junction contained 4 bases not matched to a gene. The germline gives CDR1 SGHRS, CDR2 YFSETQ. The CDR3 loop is CASSSLTGEETQYF. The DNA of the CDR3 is TGCGCCAGCAGCTCCTTGACAGGGGAAGAGACCCAGTACTTC.